These 21 T cell receptor beta chains were sequenced from one sample in a study of cytomegalovirus exposure and HLA in healthy donors. Both 60 Vbeta primers and 13 Jbeta primers went into the PCR. Produced via immunoSEQ multiplex PCR; TCRdb's table is partial and in-frame only. Of about 160,000 clones in the sample, about 81% were seen once. Sequenced input: PBMCs. These receptors were collected from a woman between 18 and 30 years old in good health and CMV-seronegative.

CDR3 bases: TGTGCCAGCACTAAACCAACTAGCGGGAGGTTCAGCGAGCAGTACTTC. It encodes CASTKPTSGRFSEQYF. The gene calls are TRBV2 and TRBJ2-7; 12 bases are a match to TRBD2. Germline CDR1 is SNHLY and CDR2 is FYNNEI. V shed 7 bases, J shed 6 bases, and the junction held 13 bases outside the gene matches. The CDR3 length is 16 residues. Based on the CDR3 plus reference TRBV2 and TRBJ2-7, the full variable domain is EPEVTQTPSHQVTQMGQEVILRCVPISNHLYFYWYRQILGQKVEFLVSFYNNEISEKSEIFDDQFSVERPDGSNFTLKIRSTKLEDSAMYFCASTKPTSGRFSEQYFGPGTRLTVT.

The V call is TRBV13, the J call TRBJ1-2; TRBD1 might be the D (5 bases). V lost 4 bases, J lost 1 base, and 13 bases lay in between. Germline V CDR1 and CDR2: PRHDT, FYEKMQ (reference sequence). CDR3 length: 15 amino acids. As DNA, the CDR3 is TGTGCCAGCAGCTCAACCTCGGACATTAACTATGGCTACACCTTC. Translating it yields CASSSTSDINYGYTF.

The V gene is TRBV4-1, the J gene TRBJ2-1, with 9 positions matching TRBD1. Germline lookup yields CDR1 MGHRA and CDR2 YSYEKL. The V segment lost 1 base and the J segment 2 bases; nucleotides outside the gene matches: 6. CDR3 size: 17 residues. The CDR3 bases are TGCGCCAGCAGCCAAGGAAGCGGGACAGGGCCCTACAATGAGCAGTTCTTC. Its protein is CASSQGSGTGPYNEQFF.

The rearrangement links TRBV30 to TRBJ2-2; TRBD1 might be the D (5 bases). Trimming cost V 5 bases and J 0 bases, with 13 bases left between them. This CDR3 spans 15 amino acids. Germline CDR1 and CDR2: GTSNPN and SVGIG (reference sequence). CDR3 residues: CAWAGANTNTGELFF. In nucleotides, the CDR3 is TGTGCCTGGGCTGGGGCCAATACGAACACCGGGGAGCTGTTTTTT.

The CDR3 protein is CAISAAEGMQNEQFF. In nucleotides, the CDR3 is TGTGCCATCAGTGCCGCGGAGGGGATGCAGAATGAGCAGTTCTTC. The chain employs TRBV10-3 and TRBJ2-1, with D maybe TRBD2 (6 bases). Germline CDR1 ENHRY, CDR2 SYGVKD. This CDR3 contains 15 residues. Trimming took 4 bases from V and 7 from J, leaving 17 bases between them.

The J gene is TRBJ2-3, the V gene TRBV30; perhaps TRBD2 as D (6 bases). V shed 0 bases and J shed 1 base, with 23 bases lying between them. The germline gives CDR1 GTSNPN, CDR2 SVGIG (reference sequence). The CDR3 runs to 19 residues. The CDR3 reads CAWSVIRTSSPHGTDTQYF. The CDR3 nucleotides read TGTGCCTGGAGTGTAATTCGTACTAGCTCCCCCCACGGCACAGATACGCAGTATTTT.

The chain couples TRBV7-3 to TRBJ2-1, with a weak D call TRBD1 (6 bases). Deletions cut 5 bases from V and 6 bases from J, with 8 bases between. The CDR3 is made up of 12 amino acids. Germline CDR1 SGHTA, CDR2 FQGTGA. The CDR3 spells CASSAGVNEQFF. As DNA, the CDR3 is TGTGCCAGCAGCGCAGGGGTCAATGAGCAGTTCTTC. The entire variable domain, with the rest obtained from reference TRBV7-3 and TRBJ2-1, is as follows: GAGVSQTPSNKVTEKGKYVELRCDPISGHTALYWYRQSLGQGPEFLIYFQGTGAADDSGLPNDRFFAVRPEGSVSTLKIQRTERGDSAVYLCASSAGVNEQFFGPGTRLTVL.

The J gene is TRBJ2-7, the V gene TRBV27; 14 bases are shared with TRBD2. CDR3 length equals 14 residues. Trimming cost V 5 bases and J 6 bases; bases outside gene matches: 3. Looked up from germline, CDR1 is MNHEY and CDR2 is SMNVEV (reference sequence). The CDR3 loop is CASSGLAGGVEQYF. The CDR3 DNA is TGTGCCAGCAGTGGACTAGCGGGAGGAGTCGAGCAGTACTTC.

V and J are TRBV7-3 and TRBJ1-6; 9 bases fit TRBD1. CDR3 length: 16 amino acids. In germline, CDR1 is SGHTA, CDR2 FQGTGA. V trimming: 5 bases; J trimming: 6 bases; junction bases outside the gene matches: 8. Here the CDR3 reads CASSLRGQGCNSPLHF. CDR3 bases: TGTGCCAGCAGCCTCAGGGGACAGGGCTGTAATTCACCCCTCCACTTT.

This clone has a handful of counts. The chain joins TRBV5-1 to TRBJ2-7, with 8 bases aligning to TRBD1. This CDR3 is built from 15 residues. V lost 2 bases to trimming and J lost 2 bases; unmatched junction nucleotides: 6. Per the germline V gene, CDR1 is SGHRS and CDR2 is YFSETQ. CDR3 residues: CASSFRTGPAYEQYF. CDR3 DNA: TGCGCCAGCAGCTTTCGGACAGGGCCGGCCTACGAGCAGTACTTC.

This rearrangement joins TRBV6-5 to TRBJ1-2, with TRBD1 identical over 12 bases. The germline gives CDR1 MNHEY, CDR2 SVGAGI. CDR3 size: 14 residues. V gave up 5 bases and J gave up 7 bases; unmatched junction bases: 5. The CDR3: CASSGTGGGSGYTF. As DNA, the CDR3 is TGTGCCAGCAGTGGGACAGGGGGCGGGTCTGGCTACACCTTC.

The V gene is TRBV5-5, the J gene TRBJ2-2; TRBD2 aligns across 7 bases. This CDR3 is built from 14 residues. From germline, CDR1 is SGHKS and CDR2 YYEKEE (reference sequence). V gave up 4 bases and J gave up 5 bases; unmatched junction bases: 5. CDR3 loop: CASSGTTSTGELFF. The CDR3 coding sequence is TGTGCCAGCAGCGGGACTACTAGTACCGGGGAGCTGTTTTTT.

The chain links TRBV6-1 to TRBJ2-3; 8 nucleotides match TRBD1. CDR3 length: 15 residues. CDR1 and CDR2 (germline): MNHNS, SASEGT. After removal of 4 bases from V and 1 base from J, the junction contained 4 bases not matched to a gene. CDR3 protein: CASSVETGGTDTQYF. CDR3 in DNA: TGTGCCAGCAGTGTGGAGACAGGGGGCACAGATACGCAGTATTTT.

The chain carries TRBV19 and TRBJ1-6; 12 bases fit TRBD1. V lost 4 bases to trimming and J lost 10 bases; unmatched junction nucleotides: 8. Germline loops: CDR1 LNHDA, CDR2 SQIVND (reference sequence). This CDR3 is 16 amino acids long. The CDR3 spells CASSTRDRGLRSPLHF. The CDR3 DNA follows: TGTGCCAGTAGTACCCGGGACAGGGGGCTCAGGTCACCCCTCCACTTT.

The DNA for the CDR3 is TGTGCCAGCAGCTTAGAACTTTCTAATGAGCAGTTCTTC. Protein product: CASSLELSNEQFF. This sequence joins TRBV11-2 and TRBJ2-1; no firm D call. V lost 0 bases and J lost 7, with 7 bases in between. The CDR3 spans 13 residues. Per germline, CDR1 SGHAT and CDR2 FQNNGV.

The chain carries TRBV7-3 and TRBJ2-3; a possible D gene is TRBD1 (6 bases). V shed 2 bases and J shed 8 bases, with 11 bases lying between them. CDR3 length equals 13 residues. The germline CDR1 and CDR2 sequences are SGHTA and FQGTGA. The CDR3 coding sequence is TGTGCCAGCAGCTTAGTGGGGGCTGGTACGCAGTATTTT. It yields the protein CASSLVGAGTQYF.

The rearrangement uses TRBV5-1 and TRBJ1-6; 11 nucleotides agree with TRBD1. The CDR3 is 16 residues long. Losses at the gene ends were 4 bases for V and 9 bases for J; bases not matched to a gene: 9. CDR1 is SGHRS and CDR2 is YFSETQ in the germline V gene. CDR3 sequence (DNA): TGCGCCAGCAGCAGGGGACAGGGGGAGGGTTCTTCACCCCTCCACTTT. Encoded protein: CASSRGQGEGSSPLHF.

V gene TRBV2 combines with J gene TRBJ1-6, with unresolved D. The CDR3 is made up of 15 amino acids. Trimming took off 6 bases at V and 0 bases at J, with 9 bases between the two ends. Germline CDR1 is SNHLY and CDR2 is FYNNEI. In nucleotides, the CDR3 is TGTGCCAGCAGGGCCCCCAGCTCCTATAATTCACCCCTCCACTTT. It translates to CASRAPSSYNSPLHF.

V usage is TRBV19 and J usage is TRBJ1-1; D is unclear. The germline gives CDR1 LNHDA, CDR2 SQIVND (reference sequence). This CDR3 spans 15 amino acids. V shed 6 bases and J shed 4 bases, with 18 bases lying between them. The CDR3 loop reads CASRGVEVHGTEAFF. The CDR3 DNA follows: TGTGCCAGTAGGGGAGTGGAGGTGCACGGCACTGAAGCTTTCTTT.

V is TRBV29-1 and J is TRBJ2-2; TRBD2 is a possible D gene (6 bases). The CDR3 has 13 residues. CDR1 and CDR2 (germline): SQVTM, ANQGSEA. With 7 bases removed from V and 1 base from J, the gap between germline ends came to 10 bases. DNA for the CDR3: TGCAGCGCCGGGACTTTGAACACCGGGGAGCTGTTTTTT. This sequence encodes CSAGTLNTGELFF.

This clone was seen once. V and J are TRBV10-3 and TRBJ1-4; D is unclear. Germline V lookup: CDR1 ENHRY, CDR2 SYGVKD. V gave up 0 bases and J gave up 3 bases, with 8 bases separating them. The CDR3 spans 15 residues. CDR3 residues: CAISESTRSNEKLFF. Written as DNA, the CDR3 is TGTGCCATCAGTGAGTCGACGCGGTCTAATGAAAAACTGTTTTTT.